This record looks at one T cell receptor beta chain sequence and its context. Trimming stripped 2 bases from V and 2 bases from J, with 12 bases between. CDR1 is SGHRS, CDR2 YFSETQ, per germline. The CDR3 is 15 amino acids. These data come from a study of OX40 agonist ivuxolimab in advanced cancers. Assay: immunoSEQ multiplex PCR; the TCRdb copy retains only in-frame clones and omits some. Of 76,000 or so clones in the sample, roughly 88% were seen once. V gene TRBV5-1 combines with J gene TRBJ2-3, with a possible D match to TRBD1 (6 bases). The sample consisted of CD4+ or CD8+ T cells sorted from blood, taken in a trial of the OX40 agonist ivuxolimab. The sequence came from an adult with an advanced solid tumor such as melanoma, head and neck, liver or kidney cancer. The CDR3 coding sequence is TGCGCCAGCAGCTTTCAGGACAGCCACACAGATACGCAGTATTTT. Its translation is CASSFQDSHTDTQYF.